These 21 T cell receptor beta chains were all obtained from the same sample, sequenced in a study of cytomegalovirus exposure and HLA in healthy donors. Use of 60 Vbeta and 13 Jbeta primers characterized the PCR. Some clones are missing from TCRdb's copy, which holds only in-frame ones; the method was immunoSEQ multiplex PCR. The table includes 100,000 to 150,000 clones, about 10% detected once. Material for sequencing was PBMCs. These receptors came from a woman between 18 and 30 years old in good health and CMV-seropositive.

J is TRBJ1-5 and V is TRBV6-1; D is unclear. The CDR3 runs 15 residues. Germline V gene data show CDR1 as MNHNS and CDR2 as SASEGT. V lost 6 bases and J lost 3, with 15 bases in between. The CDR3 DNA reads TGTGCCAGCAGAAAGACCCGGACTTTCAATCAGCCCCAGCATTTT. Its translation: CASRKTRTFNQPQHF.

A few counts support this clone. J is TRBJ2-7 and V is TRBV5-1; a possible D gene is TRBD1 (5 bases). V lost 4 bases to trimming and J lost 5 bases, with 19 bases between them. CDR1 and CDR2 from the germline V gene are SGHRS and YFSETQ. The CDR3 consists of 15 residues. CDR3 DNA: TGCGCCAGCAGCCTGCTGGAAGGGGTTTGGAACGAGCAGTACTTC. This encodes CASSLLEGVWNEQYF.

The V and J genes are TRBV30 and TRBJ2-1; 9 bases are a match to TRBD1. This CDR3 is 14 amino acids long. CDR1 and CDR2 (germline): GTSNPN, SVGIG (reference sequence). J was trimmed by 6 bases and V by 3 bases; bases with no gene match: 6. The DNA for the CDR3 is TGTGCCTGGAGCCCGGGACAGGGCGTCAATGAGCAGTTCTTC. It codes for CAWSPGQGVNEQFF.

This clone was counted a few times. Other DNA sequences from this sample encode an identical CDR3 as well. The CDR3 protein is CASSRDRGNTEAFF. Here the CDR3 DNA reads TGTGCCAGCAGTCGGGACAGGGGAAACACTGAAGCTTTCTTT. The chain carries TRBV2 and TRBJ1-1; 10 bases line up with TRBD1. The ends lost 5 bases at V and 2 bases at J; junction bases unmatched: 2. The CDR3 runs 14 residues. CDR1 is SNHLY, CDR2 FYNNEI, per germline.

J is TRBJ1-1 and V is TRBV30; possibly TRBD1 for D (5 bases). The CDR3 contains 14 residues. V was cut by 2 bases and J by 5 bases, with 15 bases left in between. Looked up from germline, CDR1 is GTSNPN and CDR2 is SVGIG (reference sequence). CDR3 sequence: CAWSQTWGGTEAFF. The CDR3 DNA sequence: TGTGCCTGGAGTCAAACCTGGGGGGGTACTGAAGCTTTCTTT.

The V call is TRBV28, the J call TRBJ1-5; D not resolved. The CDR3 runs to 13 residues. The V and J ends lost 5 bases and 3 bases respectively, with 8 bases between them. The germline CDR1 and CDR2 sequences are MDHEN and SYDVKM. This CDR3 is CASSLLVNQPQHF. The CDR3 region has the DNA TGTGCCAGCAGTCTTCTTGTCAATCAGCCCCAGCATTTT.

This clone has only a few counts. The V and J genes are TRBV19 and TRBJ2-7; D may be TRBD2 (6 bases). In germline, CDR1 is LNHDA, CDR2 SQIVND (reference sequence). Trimming took 5 bases from V and 4 from J, leaving 18 bases between them. The CDR3 extends over 15 amino acids. The CDR3 is CASSSRGTVMYEQYF. CDR3 nucleotide sequence: TGTGCCAGTAGTTCGCGCGGGACGGTTATGTACGAGCAGTACTTC.

This chain joins TRBV12-5 and TRBJ1-2, with D maybe TRBD1 (5 bases). The CDR3 consists of 13 residues. Germline CDR1 LGHNT, CDR2 FRNRAP. Trimming pared 4 bases from V and 2 bases from J, leaving 8 bases between. Written as DNA, the CDR3 is TGTGCTAGTGGTTGGTGGGGCAACTATGGCTACACCTTC. Translated, it gives CASGWWGNYGYTF.

A note on this clone: The sample contains more than one DNA sequence encoding this CDR3. The chain carries TRBV5-1 and TRBJ2-7; D is undetermined. V lost 4 bases and J 1 base, leaving 12 bases between the germline ends. The CDR3 runs 14 residues. Germline V CDR1 and CDR2: SGHRS, YFSETQ. In DNA form, the CDR3 reads TGCGCCAGCAGCCCGGGTCTGCTTTCCTACGAGCAGTACTTC. Translation gives CASSPGLLSYEQYF.

J is TRBJ2-5 and V is TRBV7-9; 7 bases line up with TRBD1. With 4 bases clipped from V and 3 bases from J, the junction kept 8 bases outside the gene matches. Germline-derived CDR1 and CDR2 are SEHNR and FQNEAQ (reference sequence). The CDR3 is made up of 15 amino acids. CDR3 protein: CASSSFGQGEETQYF. DNA for the CDR3: TGTGCCAGCAGCTCCTTCGGGCAGGGGGAAGAGACCCAGTACTTC.

The chain uses TRBV2 and TRBJ2-1, with a weak D call TRBD2 (5 bases). Looked up from germline, CDR1 is SNHLY and CDR2 is FYNNEI. The V and J ends lost 3 bases and 0 bases respectively, with 12 bases between them. This CDR3 has 16 amino acids. As DNA, the CDR3 is TGTGCCAGCAGTGAGCGGACTCCGAGCTCCTACAATGAGCAGTTCTTC. Translating it yields CASSERTPSSYNEQFF.

V gene TRBV19 combines with J gene TRBJ2-2; no definite D call. The V end lost 3 bases, the J end lost 1 base, and 6 bases lay between the germline ends. Germline CDR1 and CDR2: LNHDA and SQIVND (reference sequence). CDR3 length equals 14 residues. The CDR3 nucleotides are TGTGCCAGTAGTATGTCGGGGAACACCGGGGAGCTGTTTTTT. Amino acids: CASSMSGNTGELFF.

This rearrangement joins TRBV5-1 to TRBJ1-1; weak D call: TRBD1 (5 bases). Trimming left V 2 bases short and J 5 bases short, with 13 bases between. The CDR3 consists of 14 residues. Germline V gene lookup returns CDR1 SGHRS and CDR2 YFSETQ. CDR3: CASSLGASRTEAFF. CDR3 nucleotide sequence: TGCGCCAGCAGCTTAGGGGCTTCTCGAACTGAAGCTTTCTTT.

This clone was recorded a few times. This chain joins TRBV2 and TRBJ2-3, with D possibly TRBD2 on 5 matching bases. The germline V and J ends were trimmed by 5 bases and 5 bases, with 14 bases remaining between them. The CDR3 spans 14 residues. CDR1 SNHLY and CDR2 FYNNEI come from the germline V gene. The CDR3 is CASSWRVLQDTQYF. Written as DNA, the CDR3 is TGTGCCAGCAGTTGGCGGGTACTTCAAGATACGCAGTATTTT.

This clone was seen a few times. The rearrangement uses TRBV6-6 and TRBJ2-1; TRBD2 matches at 11 bases. The CDR3 totals 15 residues. Germline V lookup: CDR1 MNHNY, CDR2 SVGAGI (reference sequence). V shed 5 bases, J shed 4 bases, and the junction held 4 bases outside the gene matches. CDR3 sequence reads: CASSVTSGKYNEQFF. In nucleotides, the CDR3 is TGTGCCAGCAGTGTGACTAGCGGGAAGTACAATGAGCAGTTCTTC.

This clone has only a few counts. The chain carries TRBV28 and TRBJ1-1; no reliable D call. The germline V gene has CDR1 MDHEN and CDR2 SYDVKM. The CDR3 sequence is 10 residues long. Trimming shortened V by 11 bases and J by 1 base, and 5 bases separated the two germline ends. Written as DNA, the CDR3 is TGTGCCGTACAGAACACTGAAGCTTTCTTT. As protein: CAVQNTEAFF. The entire variable domain, with the rest obtained from reference TRBV28 and TRBJ1-1, is as follows: DVKVTQSSRYLVKRTGEKVFLECVQDMDHENMFWYRQDPGLGLRLIYFSYDVKMKEKGDIPEGYSVSREKKERFSLILESASTNQTSMYLCAVQNTEAFFGQGTRLTVV.

This clone was seen a few times. This sequence joins TRBV28 and TRBJ2-1; tentative D call: TRBD1 (5 bases). The CDR3 contains 16 residues. V dropped 6 bases and J dropped 0 bases, with 15 bases sitting between them. Germline V gene sequence: CDR1 MDHEN, CDR2 SYDVKM. This CDR3 reads CASRQVGADSYNEQFF. CDR3 nucleotides: TGTGCCAGCAGGCAAGTAGGGGCGGACTCCTACAATGAGCAGTTCTTC.

In this sample, this clone turned up a few times. The V gene is TRBV6-1, the J gene TRBJ1-5, with a possible D match to TRBD1 (6 bases). The CDR3 spans 11 residues. V was trimmed by 3 bases and J by 9 bases, leaving 6 bases between them. CDR1 and CDR2 from the germline V gene are MNHNS and SASEGT. This CDR3 is CASSEGAPQHF. CDR3 DNA: TGTGCCAGCAGTGAGGGGGCGCCCCAGCATTTT.

This sequence joins TRBV27 and TRBJ2-7; possibly TRBD2 for D (5 bases). Trimming took 2 bases from V and 3 from J, leaving 8 bases between them. The CDR3 runs to 13 residues. CDR1 MNHEY and CDR2 SMNVEV come from the germline V gene (reference sequence). This chain's CDR3 is CASSLIRGYEQYF. CDR3 nucleotides: TGTGCCAGCAGTTTAATTCGGGGCTACGAGCAGTACTTC.

V and J are TRBV10-3 and TRBJ1-1; tentatively, D is TRBD1 (6 bases). From germline, CDR1 is ENHRY and CDR2 SYGVKD. With 6 bases removed from V and 2 bases from J, the gap between germline ends came to 13 bases. The CDR3 spans 14 residues. CDR3 loop: CAISQTGLNTEAFF. The CDR3 region has the DNA TGTGCCATCAGCCAAACAGGGTTAAACACTGAAGCTTTCTTT.

The genes are TRBV30 and TRBJ1-1, with D unclear. Germline V gene lookup returns CDR1 GTSNPN and CDR2 SVGIG (reference sequence). V dropped 4 bases and J dropped 1 base, with 13 bases sitting between them. The CDR3 covers 14 residues. CDR3 in amino acids: CAWTLTTGNTEAFF. As DNA, the CDR3 is TGTGCCTGGACCCTAACGACGGGGAACACTGAAGCTTTCTTT.